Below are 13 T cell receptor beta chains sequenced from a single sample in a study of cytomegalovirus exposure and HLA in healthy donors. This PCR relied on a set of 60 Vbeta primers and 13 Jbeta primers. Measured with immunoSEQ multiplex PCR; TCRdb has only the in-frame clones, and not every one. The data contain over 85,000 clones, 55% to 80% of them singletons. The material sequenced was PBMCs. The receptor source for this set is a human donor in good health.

As DNA, the CDR3 is TGTGCCAGCAGGTTTGGGGCTTCGGGCACTGAAGCTTTCTTT. It yields the protein CASRFGASGTEAFF. The chain carries TRBV28 and TRBJ1-1, with D perhaps TRBD1 (5 bases). Germline V lookup: CDR1 MDHEN, CDR2 SYDVKM. This CDR3 contains 14 residues. The V and J ends lost 6 bases and 4 bases respectively, with 15 bases between them. The full variable domain, its missing parts supplied by reference TRBV28 and TRBJ1-1, is DVKVTQSSRYLVKRTGEKVFLECVQDMDHENMFWYRQDPGLGLRLIYFSYDVKMKEKGDIPEGYSVSREKKERFSLILESASTNQTSMYLCASRFGASGTEAFFGQGTRLTVV.

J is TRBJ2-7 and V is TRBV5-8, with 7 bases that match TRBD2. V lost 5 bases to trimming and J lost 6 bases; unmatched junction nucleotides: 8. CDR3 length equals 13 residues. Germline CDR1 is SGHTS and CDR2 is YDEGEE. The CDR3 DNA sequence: TGTGCCAGCAGGCCTGGGGGGGTAATCGAGCAGTACTTC. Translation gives CASRPGGVIEQYF.

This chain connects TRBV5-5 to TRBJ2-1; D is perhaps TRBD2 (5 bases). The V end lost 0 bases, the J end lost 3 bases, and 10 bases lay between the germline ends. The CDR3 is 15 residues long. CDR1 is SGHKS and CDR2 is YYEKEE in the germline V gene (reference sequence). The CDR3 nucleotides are TGTGCCAGCAGCTTGGAGTGGACTGACTACAATGAGCAGTTCTTC. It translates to CASSLEWTDYNEQFF.

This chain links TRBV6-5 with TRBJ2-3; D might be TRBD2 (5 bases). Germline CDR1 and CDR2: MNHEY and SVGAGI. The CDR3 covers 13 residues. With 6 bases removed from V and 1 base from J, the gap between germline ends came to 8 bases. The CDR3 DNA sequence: TGTGCCAGCAGCCGGACTGGCACAGATACGCAGTATTTT. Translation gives CASSRTGTDTQYF.

CDR3 sequence reads: CASSLAGSGTEAFF. The CDR3 nucleotides read TGCGCCAGCAGCTTGGCCGGGTCCGGCACTGAAGCTTTCTTT. The V gene is TRBV5-1, the J gene TRBJ1-1; no definite D call. CDR3 length: 14 amino acids. V lost 0 bases and J lost 4, with 10 bases in between. Germline V gene data show CDR1 as SGHRS and CDR2 as YFSETQ.

Written as DNA, the CDR3 is TGCGCCAGCAGCCCGTATGGGCTTGTGGGCTACAATGAGCAGTTCTTC. Its translation is CASSPYGLVGYNEQFF. The chain joins TRBV4-1 to TRBJ2-1, with unresolved D. CDR3 length equals 16 residues. Germline V gives CDR1 MGHRA, CDR2 YSYEKL. V shed 4 bases and J shed 3 bases, with 16 bases lying between them.

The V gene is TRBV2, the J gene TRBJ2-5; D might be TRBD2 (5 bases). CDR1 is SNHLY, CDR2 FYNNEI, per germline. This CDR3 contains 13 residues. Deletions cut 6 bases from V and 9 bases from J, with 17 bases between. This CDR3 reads CASRDRGVGAQYF. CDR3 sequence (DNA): TGTGCCAGCAGGGACCGGGGTGTTGGGGCCCAGTACTTC.

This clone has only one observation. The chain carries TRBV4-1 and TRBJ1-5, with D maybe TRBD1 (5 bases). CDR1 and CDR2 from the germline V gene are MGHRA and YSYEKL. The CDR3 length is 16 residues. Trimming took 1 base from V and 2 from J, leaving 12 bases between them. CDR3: CASSQVGRDGNQPQHF. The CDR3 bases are TGCGCCAGCAGCCAAGTGGGGCGGGATGGCAATCAGCCCCAGCATTTT.

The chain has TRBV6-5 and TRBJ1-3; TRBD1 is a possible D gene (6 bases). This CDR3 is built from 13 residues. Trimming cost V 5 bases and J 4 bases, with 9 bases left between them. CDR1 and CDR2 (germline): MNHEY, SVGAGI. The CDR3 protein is CASSTGPGNTIYF. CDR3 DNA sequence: TGTGCCAGCAGTACAGGGCCCGGAAACACCATATATTTT.

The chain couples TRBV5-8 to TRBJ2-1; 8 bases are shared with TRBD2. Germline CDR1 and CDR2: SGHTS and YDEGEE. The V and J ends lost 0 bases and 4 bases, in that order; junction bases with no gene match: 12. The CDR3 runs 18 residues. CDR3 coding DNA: TGTGCCAGCAGCTTGGGGGTCATTAGCGGGATCTATTACAATGAGCAGTTCTTC. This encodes CASSLGVISGIYYNEQFF.

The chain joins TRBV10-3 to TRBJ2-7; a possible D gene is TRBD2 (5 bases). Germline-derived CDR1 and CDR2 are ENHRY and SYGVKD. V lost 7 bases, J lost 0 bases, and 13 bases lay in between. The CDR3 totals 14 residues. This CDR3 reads CAITRDASSYEQYF. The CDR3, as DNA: TGTGCCATCACCCGGGATGCAAGCTCCTACGAGCAGTACTTC.

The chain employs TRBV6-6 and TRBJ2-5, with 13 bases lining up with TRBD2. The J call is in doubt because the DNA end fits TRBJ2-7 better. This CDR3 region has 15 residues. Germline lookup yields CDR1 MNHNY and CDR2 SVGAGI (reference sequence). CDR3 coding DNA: TGTGCCAGCAGACCTTGGACTAGCGGGGGATACGAGCAGTACTTC. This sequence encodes CASRPWTSGGYEQYF.

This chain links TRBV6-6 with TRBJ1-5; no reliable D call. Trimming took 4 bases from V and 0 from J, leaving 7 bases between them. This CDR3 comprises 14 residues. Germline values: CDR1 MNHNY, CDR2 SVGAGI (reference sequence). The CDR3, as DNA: TGTGCCAGCAGTTCTAAGAATAGCAATCAGCCCCAGCATTTT. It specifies CASSSKNSNQPQHF.